Listed here are 15 T cell receptor beta chains from one sample, sequenced in a study of blood T cell repertoires in COVID-19. This table comes from immunoSEQ multiplex PCR, and its TCRdb copy is limited to in-frame clones, with some not included. The sample has more than 120,000 clones, 70% to 90% seen once. The sequenced sample was peripheral blood. These receptors all come from a human donor with acute or convalescent COVID-19. The donor label of this sample is uncertain.

This clone was seen only once. The V gene is TRBV30, the J gene TRBJ2-7; the D gene is possibly TRBD1 (5 bases). The germline V gene encodes CDR1 GTSNPN and CDR2 SVGIG (reference sequence). The CDR3 consists of 13 residues. Trimming took 2 bases from V and 3 from J, leaving 11 bases between them. CDR3 amino acids: CAWSSGRDYEQYV. CDR3 coding DNA: TGTGCCTGGAGTTCTGGCAGGGACTACGAGCAGTACGTC.

The chain carries TRBV4-2 and TRBJ2-2, with 8 bases aligning to TRBD2. Germline CDR1 reads LGHNA; CDR2 reads YNFKEQ. The CDR3 loop spans 17 amino acids. Germline trimming cut 2 bases from V and 0 bases from J; bases unmatched to any gene: 5. CDR3 DNA sequence: TGTGCCAGCAGCCAACTTACTAGCGGCACGAACACCGGGGAGCTGTTTTTT. Translating it yields CASSQLTSGTNTGELFF.

The chain couples TRBV27 to TRBJ2-1, with 8 bases fitting TRBD1. V lost 6 bases and J lost 4; bases outside the gene matches: 8. Per the germline V gene, CDR1 is MNHEY and CDR2 is SMNVEV (reference sequence). The CDR3 runs 15 residues. DNA of the CDR3: TGTGCCAGCAGGCCCCAGGGGGCATGGTACAATGAGCAGTTCTTC. This sequence encodes CASRPQGAWYNEQFF.

The chain joins TRBV2 to TRBJ1-5; D gene uncertain. V shed 7 bases and J shed 3 bases, with 10 bases lying between them. This CDR3 is 13 amino acids long. Germline V gives CDR1 SNHLY, CDR2 FYNNEI. CDR3 in amino acids: CASMGDNNQPQHF. In nucleotides, the CDR3 is TGTGCCAGCATGGGCGATAACAATCAGCCCCAGCATTTT.

The gene calls are TRBV5-1 and TRBJ2-5, with 7 nucleotides matching TRBD1. V lost 0 bases, J lost 5 bases, and 4 bases stayed unmatched. The CDR3 runs to 14 residues. Germline V CDR1 and CDR2: SGHRS, YFSETQ. The CDR3 DNA reads as TGCGCCAGCAGCTTGGAGGGGGCGCCGGAGACCCAGTACTTC. Amino acid sequence: CASSLEGAPETQYF.

This clone was detected only once. The J gene is TRBJ2-3, the V gene TRBV20-1; D is possibly TRBD2 (6 bases). Germline-derived CDR1 and CDR2 are DFQATT and SNEGSKA (reference sequence). This CDR3 is 11 amino acids long. The germline V and J ends were trimmed by 8 bases and 2 bases, with 8 bases remaining between them. The CDR3 DNA reads as TGCAGTAGGGAGGCCACAGATACGCAGTATTTT. It is translated as CSREATDTQYF.

This clone appeared a few times. The V gene is TRBV19, the J gene TRBJ1-3; D is perhaps TRBD1 (6 bases). CDR1 LNHDA and CDR2 SQIVND come from the germline V gene (reference sequence). Trimming left V 1 base short and J 6 bases short, with 19 bases between. This CDR3 is built from 17 residues. CDR3 DNA: TGTGCCAGTAGTATAGTTTTCGGACAGACGAAAACAAACACCATATATTTT. Protein: CASSIVFGQTKTNTIYF.

The chain recombines TRBV23-1 with TRBJ2-7, with D uncertain. TRBV23-1 is an ORF; its function is uncertain. The CDR3 consists of 12 residues. Between the trimmed V and J ends, which lost 2 bases and 3 bases, there was a span of 5 bases. The CDR3 sequence: CASSQADYEQYV. The CDR3 DNA reads as TGCGCCAGCAGTCAAGCAGACTACGAGCAGTACGTC.

CDR3 nucleotide sequence: TGCGCCAGCAGCCAAGGTTGGACAGGCTATGAGCAGTTCTTC. Encoded protein: CASSQGWTGYEQFF. The V gene is TRBV4-1, the J gene TRBJ2-1; TRBD1 agrees at 7 bases. Germline values: CDR1 MGHRA, CDR2 YSYEKL. The V segment lost 1 base and the J segment 8 bases; nucleotides outside the gene matches: 5. The CDR3 sequence is 14 residues long.

V is TRBV29-1 and J is TRBJ2-3; D not certain. The germline V gene has CDR1 SQVTM and CDR2 ANQGSEA. The CDR3 is 14 residues long. V was clipped by 6 bases and J by 0 bases, with 13 bases between them. DNA for the CDR3: TGCAGCGTCAGACATCGGCCTAGCACAGATACGCAGTATTTT. This encodes CSVRHRPSTDTQYF.

The V gene is TRBV7-3, the J gene TRBJ1-6; TRBD1 is a possible D gene (5 bases). V lost 3 bases and J 14 bases, leaving 14 bases between the germline ends. This CDR3 contains 13 residues. Per germline, CDR1 SGHTA and CDR2 FQGTGA. The CDR3 sequence: CASSLVRELTLHF. The CDR3 coding sequence is TGTGCCAGCAGCTTGGTCAGGGAACTCACCCTCCACTTT.

This sequence joins TRBV9 and TRBJ1-1, with D unresolved. Trimming shortened V by 6 bases and J by 1 base, and 16 bases separated the two germline ends. The CDR3 totals 15 residues. Germline CDR1 is SGDLS and CDR2 is YYNGEE. For the CDR3, the DNA is TGTGCCAGCACCCTAGATGGGTTGGGGAACACTGAAGCTTTCTTT. Its translation is CASTLDGLGNTEAFF.

V and J are TRBV10-3 and TRBJ2-3; no clear D gene. Deletions cut 0 bases from V and 0 bases from J, with 10 bases between. The CDR3 totals 16 residues. CDR1 is ENHRY, CDR2 SYGVKD, per germline. CDR3 bases: TGTGCCATCAGTGAGTCTCCCATCCCCAGCACAGATACGCAGTATTTT. Encoded protein: CAISESPIPSTDTQYF.

A few counts support this clone. The rearrangement links TRBV4-3 to TRBJ2-2, with 10 bases matching TRBD2. The CDR3 has 18 residues. With 3 bases clipped from V and 5 bases from J, the junction kept 12 bases outside the gene matches. Germline V lookup: CDR1 LGHNA, CDR2 YSLEER. This CDR3 reads CASSQDFGLAALTGELFF. CDR3 nucleotides: TGCGCCAGCAGCCAGGACTTCGGACTAGCGGCTTTGACCGGGGAGCTGTTTTTT.

The chain combines TRBV28 with TRBJ2-7, with 7 bases that match TRBD1. Germline V gene sequence: CDR1 MDHEN, CDR2 SYDVKM. V shed 9 bases, J shed 0 bases, and the junction held 5 bases outside the gene matches. CDR3 length equals 13 residues. This CDR3 is CASNRGASYEQYF. The CDR3 bases are TGTGCCAGTAACAGGGGTGCCTCCTACGAGCAGTACTTC.